This record covers a single T cell receptor beta chain. What it binds is not known. The entry originates in a study of cytomegalovirus exposure and HLA in healthy donors. The study, taken as a whole, reports: Only CMV serostatus was available as immune exposure information. Researchers reported that a few CMV-associated chains were confirmed in vitro as CMV antigen-specific.

PCR employed 60 Vbeta and 13 Jbeta primers. The table came from immunoSEQ multiplex PCR; TCRdb's copy has only in-frame clones and leaves some out. The sample includes some 160,000 clones, 84% of them seen just once. The CDR3 is 13 residues long. The germline V gene encodes CDR1 MDHEN and CDR2 SYDVKM. The V and J ends lost 4 bases and 6 bases respectively, with 10 bases between them. The gene calls are TRBV28 and TRBJ1-3; D is unresolved. The sample comprised PBMCs. The TCR sequence derives from a man between 18 and 29 years old in good health and CMV-seronegative. CDR3 sequence reads: CASSSGAENTIYF. CDR3 bases: TGTGCCAGCAGTTCCGGAGCAGAAAACACCATATATTTT.